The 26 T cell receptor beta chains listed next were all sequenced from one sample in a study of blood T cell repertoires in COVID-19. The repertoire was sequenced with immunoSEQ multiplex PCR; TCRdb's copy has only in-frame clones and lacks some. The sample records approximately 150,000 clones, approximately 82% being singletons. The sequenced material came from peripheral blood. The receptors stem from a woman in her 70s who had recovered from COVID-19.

The DNA of the CDR3 is TGCGCCAGCAGCTTGGACAGGTTCTCGGAAGCTTTCTTT. Translated, it gives CASSLDRFSEAFF. The rearrangement links TRBV5-1 to TRBJ1-1; D possibly corresponds to TRBD1 (5 bases). The CDR3 extends over 13 amino acids. Trimming cost V 0 bases and J 8 bases, with 11 bases left between them. CDR1 is SGHRS, CDR2 YFSETQ, per germline.

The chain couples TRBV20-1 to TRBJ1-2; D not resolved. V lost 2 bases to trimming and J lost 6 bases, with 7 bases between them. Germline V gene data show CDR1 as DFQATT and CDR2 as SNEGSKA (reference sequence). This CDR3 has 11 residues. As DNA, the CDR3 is TGCAGTGCTAGACCGGCGGATGGCTACACCTTC. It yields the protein CSARPADGYTF.

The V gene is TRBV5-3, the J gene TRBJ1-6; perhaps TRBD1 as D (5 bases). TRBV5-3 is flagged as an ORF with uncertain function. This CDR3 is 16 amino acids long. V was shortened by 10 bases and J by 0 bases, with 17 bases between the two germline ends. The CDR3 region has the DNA TGTGCCCCAGTGGGGGGGTCAAGCTCCTATAATTCACCCCTCCACTTT. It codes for CAPVGGSSSYNSPLHF.

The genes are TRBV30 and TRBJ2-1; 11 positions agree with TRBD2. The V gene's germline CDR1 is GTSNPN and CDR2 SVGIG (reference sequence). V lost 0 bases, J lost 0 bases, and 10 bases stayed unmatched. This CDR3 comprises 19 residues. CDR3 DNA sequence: TGTGCCTGGAGTGTACGGGCTAGCGGGGGGACTAGCTCCTACAATGAGCAGTTCTTC. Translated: CAWSVRASGGTSSYNEQFF.

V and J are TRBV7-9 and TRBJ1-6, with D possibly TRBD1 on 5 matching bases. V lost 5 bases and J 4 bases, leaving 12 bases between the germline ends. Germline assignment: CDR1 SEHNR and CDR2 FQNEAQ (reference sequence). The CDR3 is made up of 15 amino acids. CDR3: CASSPRDFYNSPLHF. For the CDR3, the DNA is TGTGCCAGCAGCCCCCGGGACTTTTATAATTCACCCCTCCACTTT.

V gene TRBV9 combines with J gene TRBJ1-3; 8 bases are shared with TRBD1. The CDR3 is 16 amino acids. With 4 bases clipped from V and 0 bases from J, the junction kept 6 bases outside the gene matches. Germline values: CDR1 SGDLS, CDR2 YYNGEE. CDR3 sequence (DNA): TGTGCCAGCAGCCCCGGCGGGACAGGCTCTGGAAACACCATATATTTT. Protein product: CASSPGGTGSGNTIYF.

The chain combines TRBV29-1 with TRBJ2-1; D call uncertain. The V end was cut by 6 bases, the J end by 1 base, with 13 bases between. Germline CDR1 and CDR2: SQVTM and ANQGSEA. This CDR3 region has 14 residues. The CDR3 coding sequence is TGCAGCGTATCCCCCCCGTATTCCTACAATGAGCAGTTCTTC. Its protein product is CSVSPPYSYNEQFF.

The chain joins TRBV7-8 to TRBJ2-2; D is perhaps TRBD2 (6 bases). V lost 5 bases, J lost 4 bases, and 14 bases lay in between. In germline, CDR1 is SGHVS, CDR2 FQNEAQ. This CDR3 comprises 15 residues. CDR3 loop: CASSTRRGSTGELFF. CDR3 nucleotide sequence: TGTGCCAGCAGCACTCGACGGGGGAGCACCGGGGAGCTGTTTTTT.

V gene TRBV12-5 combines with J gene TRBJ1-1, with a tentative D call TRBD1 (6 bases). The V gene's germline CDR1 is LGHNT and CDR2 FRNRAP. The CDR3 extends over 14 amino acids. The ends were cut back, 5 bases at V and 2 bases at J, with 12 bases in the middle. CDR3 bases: TGTGCTAGTGGTCCGGGACACCCAAACACTGAAGCTTTCTTT. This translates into CASGPGHPNTEAFF.

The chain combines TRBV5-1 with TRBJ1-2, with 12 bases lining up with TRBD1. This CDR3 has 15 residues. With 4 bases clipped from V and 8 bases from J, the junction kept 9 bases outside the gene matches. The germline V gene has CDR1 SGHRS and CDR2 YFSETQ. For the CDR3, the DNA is TGCGCCAGCAGCCCGGTCGGGACAGGGGGCAGGGGCTACACCTTC. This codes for CASSPVGTGGRGYTF. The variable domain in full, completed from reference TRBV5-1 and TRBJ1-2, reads KAGVTQTPRYLIKTRGQQVTLSCSPISGHRSVSWYQQTPGQGLQFLFEYFSETQRNKGNFPGRFSGRQFSNSRSEMNVSTLELGDSALYLCASSPVGTGGRGYTFGSGTRLTVV.

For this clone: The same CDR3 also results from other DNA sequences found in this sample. In DNA form, the CDR3 reads TGTGCCTGGAGTCCCGGGGTGGGGAATTCACCCCTCCACTTT. Protein product: CAWSPGVGNSPLHF. The V gene is TRBV30, the J gene TRBJ1-6, with D unclear. The CDR3 loop spans 14 amino acids. Germline V gene data show CDR1 as GTSNPN and CDR2 as SVGIG (reference sequence). The V and J ends lost 2 bases and 7 bases respectively, with 12 bases between them.

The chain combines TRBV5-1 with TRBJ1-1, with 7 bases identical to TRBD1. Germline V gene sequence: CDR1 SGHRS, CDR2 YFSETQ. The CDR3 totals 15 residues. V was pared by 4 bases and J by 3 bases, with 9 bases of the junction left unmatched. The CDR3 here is CASSARGTLDTEAFF. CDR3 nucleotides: TGCGCCAGCAGCGCCAGGGGGACGCTAGACACTGAAGCTTTCTTT.

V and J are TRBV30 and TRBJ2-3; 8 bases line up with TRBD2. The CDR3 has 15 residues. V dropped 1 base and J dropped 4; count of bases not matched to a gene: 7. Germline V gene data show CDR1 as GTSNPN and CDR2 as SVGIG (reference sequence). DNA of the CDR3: TGTGCCTGGAGTGGAGCGGGAGCACTTCCAGATACGCAGTATTTT. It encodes CAWSGAGALPDTQYF.

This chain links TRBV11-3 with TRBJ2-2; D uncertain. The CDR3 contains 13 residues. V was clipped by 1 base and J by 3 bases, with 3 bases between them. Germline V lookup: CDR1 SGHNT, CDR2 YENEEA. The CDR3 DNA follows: TGTGCCAGCAGCTTAGCTTACACCGGGGAGCTGTTTTTT. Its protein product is CASSLAYTGELFF.

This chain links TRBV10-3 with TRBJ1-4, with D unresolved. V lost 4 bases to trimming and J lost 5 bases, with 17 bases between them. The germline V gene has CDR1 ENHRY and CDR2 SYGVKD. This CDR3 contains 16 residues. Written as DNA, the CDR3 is TGTGCCATCAGTGCCCCCTCTCTCGACGGGAATGAAAAACTGTTTTTT. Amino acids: CAISAPSLDGNEKLFF.

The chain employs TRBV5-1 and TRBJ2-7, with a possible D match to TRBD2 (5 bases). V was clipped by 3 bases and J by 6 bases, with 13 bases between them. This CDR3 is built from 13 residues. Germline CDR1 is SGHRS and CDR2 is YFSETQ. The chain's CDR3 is CASSSPPEGEQYF. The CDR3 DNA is TGCGCCAGCAGCTCCCCGCCCGAGGGCGAGCAGTACTTC.

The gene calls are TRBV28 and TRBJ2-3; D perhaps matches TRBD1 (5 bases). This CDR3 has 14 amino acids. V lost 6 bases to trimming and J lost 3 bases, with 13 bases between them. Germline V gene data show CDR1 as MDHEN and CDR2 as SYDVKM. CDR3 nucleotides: TGTGCCAGCAGACCCCCGACAGTGACAGATACGCAGTATTTT. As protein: CASRPPTVTDTQYF.

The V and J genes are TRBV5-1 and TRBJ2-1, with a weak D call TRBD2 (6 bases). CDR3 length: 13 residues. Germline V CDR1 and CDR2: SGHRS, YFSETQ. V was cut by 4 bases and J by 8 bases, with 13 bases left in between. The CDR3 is CASSEPPSDEQFF. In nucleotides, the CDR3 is TGCGCCAGCAGCGAGCCCCCTAGCGATGAGCAGTTCTTC.

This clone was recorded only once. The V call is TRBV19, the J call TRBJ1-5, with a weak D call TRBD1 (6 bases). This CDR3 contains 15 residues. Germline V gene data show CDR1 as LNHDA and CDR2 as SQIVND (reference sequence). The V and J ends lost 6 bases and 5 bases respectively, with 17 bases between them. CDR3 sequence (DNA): TGTGCCAGTAGCCCCCAGGGGATCTGGGATCAGCCCCAGCATTTT. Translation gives CASSPQGIWDQPQHF.

The CDR3 DNA sequence: TGTGCCAGCAGCCTTAGCGGGAGGAACACAGATACGCAGTATTTT. It codes for CASSLSGRNTDTQYF. The V gene is TRBV7-6, the J gene TRBJ2-3; 10 nucleotides line up with TRBD2. The CDR3 has 15 amino acids. V shed 5 bases, J shed 2 bases, and the junction held 4 bases outside the gene matches. Germline lookup yields CDR1 SGHVS and CDR2 FNYEAQ.

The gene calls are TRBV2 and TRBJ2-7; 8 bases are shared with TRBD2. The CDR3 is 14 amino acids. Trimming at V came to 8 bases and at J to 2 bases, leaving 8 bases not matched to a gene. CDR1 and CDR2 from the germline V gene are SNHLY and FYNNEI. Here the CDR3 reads CASGGKLAAYEQYF. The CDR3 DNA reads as TGTGCCAGCGGGGGCAAACTAGCGGCCTACGAGCAGTACTTC. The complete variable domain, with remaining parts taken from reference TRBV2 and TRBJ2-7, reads EPEVTQTPSHQVTQMGQEVILRCVPISNHLYFYWYRQILGQKVEFLVSFYNNEISEKSEIFDDQFSVERPDGSNFTLKIRSTKLEDSAMYFCASGGKLAAYEQYFGPGTRLTVT.

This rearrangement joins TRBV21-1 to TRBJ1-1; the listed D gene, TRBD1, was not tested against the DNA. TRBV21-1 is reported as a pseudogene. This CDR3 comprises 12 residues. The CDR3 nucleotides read TGTGCCAGCAGCAAAGTTAGGGGCGAAGCTTTCTTT. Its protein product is CASSKVRGEAFF.

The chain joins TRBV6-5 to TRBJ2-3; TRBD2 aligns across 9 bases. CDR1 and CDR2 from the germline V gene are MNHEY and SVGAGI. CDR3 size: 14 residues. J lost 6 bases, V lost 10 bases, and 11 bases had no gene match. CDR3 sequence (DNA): TGTGCCACCAGCGGCGGGGGGGCTGTGGATACGCAGTATTTT. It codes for CATSGGGAVDTQYF.

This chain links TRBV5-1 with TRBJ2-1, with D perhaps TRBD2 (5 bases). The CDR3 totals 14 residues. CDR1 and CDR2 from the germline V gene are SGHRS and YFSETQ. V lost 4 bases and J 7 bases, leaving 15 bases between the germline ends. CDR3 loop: CASSPILVENEQFF. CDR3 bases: TGCGCCAGCAGCCCAATACTAGTTGAGAATGAGCAGTTCTTC.

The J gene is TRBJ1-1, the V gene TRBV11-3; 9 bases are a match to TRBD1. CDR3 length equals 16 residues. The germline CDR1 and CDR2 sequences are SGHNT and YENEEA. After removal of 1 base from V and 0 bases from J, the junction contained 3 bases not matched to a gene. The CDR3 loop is CASSLGGDRVNTEAFF. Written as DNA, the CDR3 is TGTGCCAGCAGCTTAGGAGGGGACAGGGTGAACACTGAAGCTTTCTTT.

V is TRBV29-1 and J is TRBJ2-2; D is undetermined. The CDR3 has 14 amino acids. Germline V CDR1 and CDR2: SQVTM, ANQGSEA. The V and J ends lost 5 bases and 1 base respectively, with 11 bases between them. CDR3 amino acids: CSVIRGVNTGELFF. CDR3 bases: TGCAGCGTTATCAGAGGAGTGAACACCGGGGAGCTGTTTTTT.